A single sample is the source of the 9 T cell receptor beta chains below, sequenced in a study of metastatic and nonmetastatic thyroid tumors. Every patient was untreated before thyroid surgery. TCRdb reanalyzed the PCR reads via MiXCR. Of tens of thousands of clones listed, less than 20% are singletons. The sample taken for sequencing was blood. Every receptor here comes from a female donor with papillary thyroid cancer or a benign thyroid nodule (not recorded which). Some clones in this sample may be carry-over from other donors' samples.

In the case of this clone: The conserved closing phenylalanine or tryptophan is absent in this CDR3, likely reflecting a read error. V gene TRBV11-2 combines with J gene TRBJ2-1; TRBD2 aligns across 8 bases. The CDR3 spans 18 residues. From germline, CDR1 is SGHAT and CDR2 FQNNGV. V dropped 5 bases and J dropped 2; count of bases not matched to a gene: 14. CDR3 bases: TGTGCCAGCAGCCCCCCGACTAGCGTGAGGGCCCCCTACAATGAGCAGTTCCTC. Amino acid sequence: CASSPPTSVRAPYNEQFL.

The chain recombines TRBV28 with TRBJ2-7, with 8 positions matching TRBD2. J was trimmed by 7 bases and V by 6 bases; bases with no gene match: 8. Germline-derived CDR1 and CDR2 are MDHEN and SYDVKM. The CDR3 sequence is 13 residues long. In DNA, the CDR3 is TGTGCCAGCAGCCAGCGGGGGTGGTGGGAGCAGTACTTC. This codes for CASSQRGWWEQYF. Together with reference TRBV28 and TRBJ2-7, the CDR3 gives the full variable domain: DVKVTQSSRYLVKRTGEKVFLECVQDMDHENMFWYRQDPGLGLRLIYFSYDVKMKEKGDIPEGYSVSREKKERFSLILESASTNQTSMYLCASSQRGWWEQYFGPGTRLTVT.

This clone was counted once. The V and J genes are TRBV20-1 and TRBJ2-1; 12 bases fit TRBD2. The trim removed 6 bases at V and 7 bases at J, leaving 7 bases unmatched. The CDR3 loop spans 14 amino acids. Germline V gene sequence: CDR1 DFQATT, CDR2 SNEGSKA (reference sequence). CDR3 region: CSAGGLAGMNEQFF. In DNA, the CDR3 is TGCAGTGCGGGCGGACTAGCGGGAATGAATGAGCAGTTCTTC.

This clone was observed at least ten times. The chain recombines TRBV2 with TRBJ2-5, with 11 bases that match TRBD1. The CDR3 is 15 residues long. V lost 6 bases to trimming and J lost 5 bases; unmatched junction nucleotides: 8. CDR1 and CDR2 from the germline V gene are SNHLY and FYNNEI. In DNA form, the CDR3 reads TGTGCCAGCAGCGGACAGGGGGCGCAGGGGGAGACCCAGTACTTC. Translated: CASSGQGAQGETQYF.

This clone appeared many times. The gene calls are TRBV27 and TRBJ2-7; D is perhaps TRBD2 (5 bases). The CDR3 sequence is 15 residues long. V was trimmed by 6 bases and J by 0 bases, leaving 15 bases between them. Germline CDR1 and CDR2: MNHEY and SMNVEV (reference sequence). The CDR3 bases are TGTGCCAGCAGATGGGGTACCGGGGACTCCTACGAGCAGTACTTC. This codes for CASRWGTGDSYEQYF.

This clone was picked up a small number of times. This chain connects TRBV6-1 to TRBJ2-1, with D perhaps being TRBD1 or TRBD2 (5 bases each). The length of the CDR3 is 12 residues. The germline CDR1 and CDR2 sequences are MNHNS and SASEGT. The germline V and J ends were trimmed by 5 bases and 9 bases, with 11 bases remaining between them. In DNA form, the CDR3 reads TGTGCCAGCAGTCAAGATGGGGGTGAGCAGTTCTTC. As protein: CASSQDGGEQFF.

Comment on this clone: The junction departs from germline at one end; a sequencing error may be responsible. Other DNA sequences in the same sample also yield this CDR3. The chain combines TRBV28 with TRBJ2-7, with 11 bases aligning to TRBD2. CDR3 length equals 13 residues. Germline V gene sequence: CDR1 MDHEN, CDR2 SYDVKM. CDR3 sequence reads: CASRLSGTSGSVF. CDR3 sequence (DNA): TGTGCCAGCAGACTGTCCGGTACTAGCGGGAGTGTATTC.

In this sample, this clone turned up many times. V and J are TRBV30 and TRBJ2-1; 8 bases match TRBD1. This CDR3 has 13 amino acids. Trimming took 2 bases from V and 9 from J; bases not matched to a gene: 6. CDR1 and CDR2 from the germline V gene are GTSNPN and SVGIG (reference sequence). The CDR3 is CAWSSEQGVEQFF. CDR3 DNA: TGTGCCTGGAGTTCCGAACAGGGGGTTGAGCAGTTCTTC.

A few counts support this clone. Sequence at one end of the junction differs from germline and may be a read error. In DNA, the CDR3 is TGTGCCAGCGGTGAAGCGACGGGGTCTGGCGAAAAACTGTTTTTT. This sequence encodes CASGEATGSGEKLFF. The chain links TRBV6-1 to TRBJ1-4; unclear D gene. In germline, CDR1 is MNHNS, CDR2 SASEGT. The CDR3 spans 15 residues.